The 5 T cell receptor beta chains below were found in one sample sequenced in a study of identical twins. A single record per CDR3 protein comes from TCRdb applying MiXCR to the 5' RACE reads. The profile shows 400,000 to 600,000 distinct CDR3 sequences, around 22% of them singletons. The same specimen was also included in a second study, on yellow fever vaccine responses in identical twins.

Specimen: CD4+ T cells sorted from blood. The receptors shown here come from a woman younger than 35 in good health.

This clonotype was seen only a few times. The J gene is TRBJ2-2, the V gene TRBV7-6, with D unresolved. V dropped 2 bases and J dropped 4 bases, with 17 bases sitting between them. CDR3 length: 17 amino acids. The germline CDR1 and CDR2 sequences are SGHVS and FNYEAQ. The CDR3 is CASSLMVSPLITGELFF. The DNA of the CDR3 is TGTGCCAGCAGCTTAATGGTTTCCCCATTGATCACCGGGGAGCTGTTTTTT.

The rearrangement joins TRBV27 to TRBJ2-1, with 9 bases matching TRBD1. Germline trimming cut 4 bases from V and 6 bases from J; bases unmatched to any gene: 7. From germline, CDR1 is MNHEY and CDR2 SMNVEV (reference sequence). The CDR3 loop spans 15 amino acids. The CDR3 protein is CASSYRDRVVNEQFF. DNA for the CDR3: TGTGCCAGCAGTTATCGGGACAGGGTGGTCAATGAGCAGTTCTTC.

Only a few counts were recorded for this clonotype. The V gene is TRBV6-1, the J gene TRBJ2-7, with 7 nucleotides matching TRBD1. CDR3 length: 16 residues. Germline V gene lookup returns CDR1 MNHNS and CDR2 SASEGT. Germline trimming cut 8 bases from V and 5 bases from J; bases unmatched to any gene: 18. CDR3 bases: TGTGCCAGCCGCGAGTGGGCAGGGGGAAGTCTGAACGAGCAGTACTTC. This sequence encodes CASREWAGGSLNEQYF.

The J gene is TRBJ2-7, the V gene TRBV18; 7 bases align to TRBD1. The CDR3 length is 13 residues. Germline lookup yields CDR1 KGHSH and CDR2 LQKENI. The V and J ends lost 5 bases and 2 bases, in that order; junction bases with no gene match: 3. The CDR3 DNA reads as TGTGCCAGCTCAACTGACAGGGCCTACGAGCAGTACTTC. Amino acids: CASSTDRAYEQYF. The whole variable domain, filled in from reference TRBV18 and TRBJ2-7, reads NAGVMQNPRHLVRRRGQEARLRCSPMKGHSHVYWYRQLPEEGLKFMVYLQKENIIDESGMPKERFSAEFPKEGPSILRIQQVVRGDSAAYFCASSTDRAYEQYFGPGTRLTVT.

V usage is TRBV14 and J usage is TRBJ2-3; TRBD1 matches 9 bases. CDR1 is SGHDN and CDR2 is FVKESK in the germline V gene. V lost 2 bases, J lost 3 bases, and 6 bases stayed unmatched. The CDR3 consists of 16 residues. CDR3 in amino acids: CASSQRDRAGTDTQYF. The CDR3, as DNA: TGTGCCAGCAGCCAAAGGGACAGGGCCGGGACAGATACGCAGTATTTT.